The sequence of this TCR beta chain was determined in a study of T cells in Graves' hyperthyroidism and ophthalmopathy. Study observations and caveats: Model predictions of ophthalmopathy came a median approximately 6.8 months before onset.

The CDR3 extends over 17 amino acids. Germline values: CDR1 SGHAT, CDR2 FQDESV (reference sequence). V was cut by 5 bases and J by 3 bases, with 17 bases left in between. This clonotype showed up many times. Its antigen is unknown. Uncontrolled infection, other autoimmune disease, pregnancy or lactation disqualified patients from enrolment. Clinical symptoms, serum thyroxine and TRAb, thyroid ultrasound and orbital computed tomography were used for the diagnoses. RNA transcripts were the template for amplifying TCR beta CDR3 regions. The HTBI primer set drove a first-round RT-PCR of the TCR CDR3. TCRdb redid the calling of the multiplex PCR reads with MiXCR, one entry per CDR3 protein. The sample records approximately 380,000 distinct CDR3 sequences, about a fifth being singletons.

The chain has TRBV11-1 and TRBJ2-6, with D unresolved. This TCR was recovered from a woman younger than 35 with Graves' hyperthyroidism. The sequencing input was blood. The DNA for the CDR3 is TGTGCCAGCAGCCCTCGAACGCCAAGGAGTGGGGCCAACGTCCTGACTTTC. It is translated as CASSPRTPRSGANVLTF.